This T cell receptor beta chain was identified in a study of blood T cell repertoires in COVID-19. Study background: Acute and convalescent COVID-19 specimens originated in the United States, Italy and Spain. From T cells, B-cell-depleted T cells, or PBMCs came the material, which was cDNA or gDNA.

Enrollment of patients from Seattle took place during active infection, with longitudinal follow-up. The authors' processing: Counts of nucleated cells, estimated from reference gene primer amplification, were obtained. Profiling relied on immunoSEQ multiplex PCR, and the TCRdb table lists in-frame clones only, not all of them. V and J calls and clone size are those listed in that table; D and trimming were worked out from the DNA. The sample has tens of thousands of clones, about 80% seen once. CDR3 size: 14 residues. Germline V gene sequence: CDR1 PRHDT, CDR2 FYEKMQ (reference sequence). Trimming pared 5 bases from V and 1 base from J, leaving 9 bases between.

The chain links TRBV13 to TRBJ1-5; maybe TRBD1 (5 bases). The sequenced material came from peripheral blood. The sequence derives from a man between 45 and 60 years old with COVID-19, enrolled during active disease. The CDR3 loop is CASSRGGSNQPQHF. CDR3 bases: TGTGCCAGCAGCCGGGGGGGAAGCAATCAGCCCCAGCATTTT.